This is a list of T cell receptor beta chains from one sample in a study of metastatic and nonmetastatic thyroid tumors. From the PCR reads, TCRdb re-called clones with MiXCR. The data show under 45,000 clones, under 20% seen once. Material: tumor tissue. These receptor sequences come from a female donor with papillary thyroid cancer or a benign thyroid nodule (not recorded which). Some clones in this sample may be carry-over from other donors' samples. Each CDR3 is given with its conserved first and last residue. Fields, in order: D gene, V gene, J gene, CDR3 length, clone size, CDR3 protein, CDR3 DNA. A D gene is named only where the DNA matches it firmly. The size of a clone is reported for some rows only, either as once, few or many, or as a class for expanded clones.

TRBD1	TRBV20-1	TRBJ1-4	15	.	CSAIYVRQGKEKLFF	TGCAGTGCTATATATGTACGACAGGGGAAAGAAAAACTGTTTTTT
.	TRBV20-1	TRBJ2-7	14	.	CSARGQMSSYEQYF	TGCAGTGCTAGAGGACAGATGAGCTCCTACGAGCAGTACTTC
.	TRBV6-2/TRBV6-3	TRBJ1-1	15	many	CASSDVQQVNTEAFF	TGTGCCAGCAGTGACGTGCAACAGGTGAACACTGAAGCTTTCTTT
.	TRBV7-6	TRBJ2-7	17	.	CASRSTLAGATGYEQYF	TGTGCCAGCAGATCTACGCTAGCTGGGGCTACTGGCTACGAGCAGTACTTC
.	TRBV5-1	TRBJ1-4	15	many	CASSKEGRINEKLFF	TGCGCCAGCAGCAAAGAGGGACGGATTAATGAAAAACTGTTTTTT
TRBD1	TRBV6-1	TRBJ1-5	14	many	CASSEVTGGQPQHF	TGTGCCAGCAGTGAAGTCACAGGGGGTCAGCCCCAGCATTTT
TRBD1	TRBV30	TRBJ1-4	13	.	CAWSRTGIEKLFF	TGTGCCTGGAGTAGGACAGGGATTGAAAAACTGTTTTTT
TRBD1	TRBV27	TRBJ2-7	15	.	CAISLTGQCAYDQYF	TGTGCCATCAGTTTAACGGGACAGTGCGCCTACGATCAGTACTTC
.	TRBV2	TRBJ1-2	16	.	CASSETGVSVNYGYTF	TGTGCCAGCAGTGAAACAGGTGTGAGCGTTAACTATGGCTACACCTTC
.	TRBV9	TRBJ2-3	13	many	CASSAAVPDTQYF	TGTGCCAGCAGCGCAGCGGTCCCAGATACGCAGTATTTT
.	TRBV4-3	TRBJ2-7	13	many	CASSRTGSLEQYF	TGCGCCAGCAGCCGCACGGGTAGTCTTGAGCAGTACTTC
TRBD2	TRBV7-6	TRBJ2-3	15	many	CASSLQIAGSDTQYF	TGTGCCAGCAGCCTTCAGATAGCGGGTAGTGATACGCAGTATTTT
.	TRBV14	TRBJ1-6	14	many	CASSRDGLNSPLHF	TGTGCCAGCAGCCGGGACGGATTAAATTCACCCCTCCACTTT
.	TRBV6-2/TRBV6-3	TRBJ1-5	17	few	CASRGPTGKDDQYHQHF	TGTGCCAGCAGGGGGCCCACAGGGAAAGACGATCAGTACCACCAGCATTTT
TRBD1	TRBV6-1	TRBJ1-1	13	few	CVTTRTGNTKAFF	TGTGTCACCACGAGGACAGGGAACACTAAAGCTTTCTTT
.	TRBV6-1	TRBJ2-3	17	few	CASSEGSPGRRTDTQYF	TGTGCCAGCAGTGAAGGGTCACCGGGGCGGCGCACAGATACGCAGTATTTT
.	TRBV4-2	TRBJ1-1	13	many	CASSQERNTEAFF	TGTGCCAGCAGCCAAGAGAGGAACACTGAAGCTTTCTTT
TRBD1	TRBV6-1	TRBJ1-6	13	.	CASSVQGDSPLHF	TGTGCCAGCAGTGTACAGGGGGATTCACCCCTCCACTTT
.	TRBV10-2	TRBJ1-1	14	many	CASRAGTINTEAFF	TGCGCCAGCAGGGCCGGGACAATTAACACTGAAGCTTTCTTT
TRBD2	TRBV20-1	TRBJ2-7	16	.	CSASGTSGGAVYEHYF	TGCAGTGCTAGCGGGACTAGCGGGGGGGCCGTCTACGAGCATTACTTC
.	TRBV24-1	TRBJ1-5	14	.	CATSGANSNQPQHF	TGTGCCACCAGTGGGGCCAATAGCAATCAGCCCCAGCATTTT
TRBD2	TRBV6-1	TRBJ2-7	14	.	CASSSTSGGYEQYF	TGTGCCAGCAGTTCGACTAGCGGGGGCTACGAGCAGTACTTC
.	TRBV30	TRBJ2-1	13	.	CAWSPPPDNEQFF	TGTGCCTGGAGTCCGCCCCCTGACAATGAGCAGTTCTTC
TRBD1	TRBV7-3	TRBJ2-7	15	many	CASSLGTAASYEQYF	TGTGCCAGCAGCTTAGGGACAGCGGCTTCCTACGAGCAGTACTTC
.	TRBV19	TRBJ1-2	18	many	CASSSPPGRPGSNYGYTF	TGTGCCAGTAGTTCTCCCCCAGGACGTCCAGGATCTAACTATGGCTACACCTTC
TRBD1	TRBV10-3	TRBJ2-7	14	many	CAISEGTVLYEQYF	TGTGCCATCAGTGAAGGGACAGTTCTATACGAGCAGTACTTC
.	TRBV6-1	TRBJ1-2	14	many	CASSPWRAPYGYTF	TGTGCCAGCAGTCCTTGGCGGGCACCCTATGGCTACACCTTC
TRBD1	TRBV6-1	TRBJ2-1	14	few	CASIQGASYNEQFF	TGCGCCAGCATCCAGGGGGCATCCTACAATGAGCAGTTCTTC
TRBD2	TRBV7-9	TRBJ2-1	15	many	CASSLQRGDYNEQFF	TGTGCCAGCAGCCTGCAGCGGGGGGACTACAATGAGCAGTTCTTC
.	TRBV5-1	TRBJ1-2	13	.	CASSLDSLYGYTF	TGCGCCAGCAGCTTGGACAGCCTCTATGGCTACACCTTC
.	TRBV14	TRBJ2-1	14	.	CASSQEGTSNEQFF	TGTGCCAGCAGCCAAGAAGGGACTTCAAATGAGCAGTTCTTC
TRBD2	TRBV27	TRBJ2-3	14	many	CAARRAGGTDTQYF	TGTGCCGCCCGTCGGGCGGGAGGCACAGATACGCAGTATTTT
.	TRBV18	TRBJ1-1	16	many	CASSPQAARGFTEAFF	TGTGCCAGCTCACCCCAGGCGGCCAGGGGTTTTACTGAAGCTTTCTTT
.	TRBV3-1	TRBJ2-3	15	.	CASSQSGTSTDTQYF	TGTGCCAGCAGCCAATCTGGGACTAGCACAGATACGCAGTATTTT
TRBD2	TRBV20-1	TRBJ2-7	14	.	CSARAGRSSGEQYF	TGCAGTGCTAGGGCCGGGAGGTCCAGTGGTGAGCAGTACTTC
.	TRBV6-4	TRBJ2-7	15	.	CASSERGSGCYGQYF	TGTGCCAGCAGTGAGAGAGGTTCGGGGTGCTACGGGCAGTACTTC
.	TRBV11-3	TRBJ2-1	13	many	CASSLGSIGEQFF	TGTGCCAGCAGCTTAGGGAGCATCGGTGAGCAGTTCTTC
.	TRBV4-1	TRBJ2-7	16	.	CASSQSWGKGAYEQYF	TGCGCCAGCAGCCAATCCTGGGGGAAAGGGGCCTACGAGCAGTACTTC
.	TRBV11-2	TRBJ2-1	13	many	CASSLITDNEQFF	TGTGCCAGCAGCTTAATCACAGATAATGAGCAGTTCTTC
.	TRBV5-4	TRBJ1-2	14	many	CASSLIGGFDGYTF	TGTGCCAGCAGCTTAATAGGAGGTTTCGATGGCTACACCTTC
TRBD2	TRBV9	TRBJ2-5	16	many	CASSVSGGALSETQYF	TGTGCCAGCAGCGTTAGCGGGGGGGCGCTGTCTGAGACCCAGTACTTC
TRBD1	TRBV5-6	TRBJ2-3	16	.	CASSGGQGRITDTQYF	TGTGCCAGCAGCGGCGGACAGGGGCGAATCACAGATACGCAGTATTTT
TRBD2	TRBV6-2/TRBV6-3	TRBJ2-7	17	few	CASSWTSGRVNSYEQYF	TGTGCCAGCAGTTGGACTAGCGGGAGGGTAAACTCCTACGAGCAGTACTTC
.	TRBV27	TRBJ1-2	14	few	CASIPGPIKYGYTF	TGTGCTAGCATCCCTGGTCCGATAAAATATGGCTACACCTTC
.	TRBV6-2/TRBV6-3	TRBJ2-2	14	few	CASRLAGMPGELFF	TGTGCCAGCAGACTAGCTGGTATGCCCGGGGAGCTGTTTTTT
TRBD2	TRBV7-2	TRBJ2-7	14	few	CASSLCGGAGEQYF	TGTGCCAGCAGTTTATGCGGGGGGGCTGGGGAGCAGTACTTC
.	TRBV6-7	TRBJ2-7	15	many	CASSSGGRRSYEQYF	TGTGCCAGCAGTTCGGGGGGCAGGCGATCCTACGAGCAGTACTTC
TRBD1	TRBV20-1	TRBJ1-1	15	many	CSARDPTDRDTEAFF	TGCAGTGCTAGAGACCCCACGGACAGGGACACTGAAGCTTTCTTT
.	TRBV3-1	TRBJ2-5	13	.	CASSQATQETQYF	TGTGCCAGCAGCCAAGCAACACAAGAGACCCAGTACTTC
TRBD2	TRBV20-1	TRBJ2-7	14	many	CSAVAGGSSYEQYF	TGCAGTGCAGTTGCGGGGGGGAGCTCCTACGAGCAGTACTTC
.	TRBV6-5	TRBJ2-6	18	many	CASSYRQVTASGANVLTF	TGTGCCAGCAGTTATAGGCAAGTGACAGCCTCTGGGGCCAACGTCCTGACTTTC
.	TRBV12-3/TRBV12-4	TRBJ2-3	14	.	CASSPRVSTDTQYF	TGTGCCAGCAGTCCGCGGGTAAGCACAGATACGCAGTATTTT
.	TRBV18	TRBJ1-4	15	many	CASSGQRGANEKLFF	TGTGCCAGCTCAGGTCAACGGGGTGCTAATGAAAAACTGTTTTTT
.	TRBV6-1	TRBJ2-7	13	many	CASNQGGWPEQYF	TGTGCCAGCAACCAGGGGGGCTGGCCCGAGCAGTACTTC
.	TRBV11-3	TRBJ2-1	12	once	CASSPHGDEQFF	TGTGCCAGCAGCCCGCACGGGGATGAGCAGTTCTTC
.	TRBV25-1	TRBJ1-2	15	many	CASSEGSITGGGYTF	TGTGCCAGCAGTGAGGGTAGCATCACCGGGGGAGGCTACACCTTC
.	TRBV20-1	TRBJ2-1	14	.	CSADGPRTYNEQFF	TGCAGTGCCGATGGACCACGAACCTACAATGAGCAGTTCTTC
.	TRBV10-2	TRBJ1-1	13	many	CASMAGESTEAFF	TGCGCCAGCATGGCAGGGGAGAGCACTGAAGCTTTCTTT